This entry lists 21 T cell receptor beta chains sequenced from one sample in a study of molecular identifiers for immune sequencing clone quantification. TCRdb ran MiXCR on the PCR reads and lists one entry per CDR3 protein. The repertoire holds about 510,000 distinct CDR3 sequences, with about a fifth as singletons. Sample: naive CD8+ T cells from blood, with Jurkat cell RNA spiked in. As to subset: FACS-sorted CD8+CD4-CCR7+CD45RA+ naive T cells. The receptors were sampled from a human donor in good health. Some libraries in this study had Jurkat cell RNA spiked in.

Only a few counts were recorded for this clonotype. The chain is built from TRBV25-1 and TRBJ2-1; 11 nucleotides agree with TRBD2. The CDR3 consists of 17 residues. J gave up 6 bases and V 2 bases, and 9 bases lay outside the gene matches. The germline V gene has CDR1 MGHDK and CDR2 SYGVNS. CDR3 amino acids: CASSERVAGGLFNEQFF. The CDR3 coding sequence is TGTGCCAGCAGTGAAAGGGTAGCGGGAGGGCTCTTCAATGAGCAGTTCTTC. The complete variable domain, with remaining parts taken from reference TRBV25-1 and TRBJ2-1, reads EADIYQTPRYLVIGTGKKITLECSQTMGHDKMYWYQQDPGMELHLIHYSYGVNSTEKGDLSSESTVSRIRTEHFPLTLESARPSHTSQYLCASSERVAGGLFNEQFFGPGTRLTVL.

The sample holds a few counts of this clonotype. This sequence joins TRBV7-9 and TRBJ2-5; 7 nucleotides line up with TRBD2. V lost 6 bases, J lost 3 bases, and 10 bases stayed unmatched. CDR1 and CDR2 from the germline V gene are SEHNR and FQNEAQ (reference sequence). The CDR3 extends over 15 amino acids. This CDR3 reads CASRPIAGGKETQYF. The CDR3 DNA reads TGTGCCAGCAGGCCAATAGCGGGTGGCAAAGAGACCCAGTACTTC.

This clonotype has just a few counts. The J gene is TRBJ2-1, the V gene TRBV25-1; perhaps D is TRBD1 or TRBD2 (6 bases each). The germline V gene encodes CDR1 MGHDK and CDR2 SYGVNS. This CDR3 region has 15 residues. V was cut by 6 bases and J by 7 bases, with 19 bases left in between. The CDR3 DNA sequence: TGTGCCAGCAGAGGAGGGACAACCTATTTTAATGAGCAGTTCTTC. Encoded protein: CASRGGTTYFNEQFF.

The chain links TRBV4-2 to TRBJ1-5; D unresolved. CDR3 length equals 14 residues. V was cut by 1 base and J by 2 bases, with 6 bases left in between. Germline CDR1 LGHNA, CDR2 YNFKEQ. The DNA for the CDR3 is TGTGCCAGCAGCCAAGTTGAGGGCAATCAGCCCCAGCATTTT. Its protein is CASSQVEGNQPQHF.

This clonotype was detected many times. V usage is TRBV20-1 and J usage is TRBJ2-7; 8 bases match TRBD2. This CDR3 region has 15 residues. V gave up 4 bases and J gave up 1 base; unmatched junction bases: 9. CDR1 is DFQATT and CDR2 is SNEGSKA in the germline V gene (reference sequence). CDR3 region: CSATPRGGRSYEQYF. CDR3 sequence (DNA): TGCAGTGCTACTCCCCGCGGGGGGAGGTCCTACGAGCAGTACTTC.

Ten or more counts support this clonotype. The chain is built from TRBV29-1 and TRBJ2-7, with D possibly TRBD1 on 6 matching bases. In germline, CDR1 is SQVTM, CDR2 ANQGSEA. The CDR3 runs 12 residues. Trimming took off 2 bases at V and 1 base at J, with 6 bases between the two ends. The CDR3 spells CSVERGSYEQYF. The CDR3 bases are TGCAGCGTTGAAAGGGGGTCCTACGAGCAGTACTTC.

V is TRBV4-3 and J is TRBJ2-7; D is perhaps TRBD2 (6 bases). CDR3 length: 15 residues. Germline loops: CDR1 LGHNA, CDR2 YSLEER. Trimming cost V 0 bases and J 0 bases, with 9 bases left between them. The CDR3 region has the DNA TGCGCCAGCAGCCAAGATCGGGACTTCTCCTACGAGCAGTACTTC. Encoded protein: CASSQDRDFSYEQYF.

The V gene is TRBV7-6, the J gene TRBJ2-2; D unclear. Per germline, CDR1 SGHVS and CDR2 FNYEAQ. This CDR3 has 17 residues. V lost 1 base and J 0 bases, leaving 12 bases between the germline ends. This CDR3 reads CASSLVNEQTNTGELFF. In DNA form, the CDR3 reads TGTGCCAGCAGCTTAGTAAACGAACAGACGAACACCGGGGAGCTGTTTTTT.

In its sample, this clonotype was seen a few times. The chain links TRBV9 to TRBJ2-3, with 12 bases fitting TRBD1. CDR1 SGDLS and CDR2 YYNGEE come from the germline V gene. This CDR3 comprises 17 residues. V gave up 0 bases and J gave up 4 bases; unmatched junction bases: 6. CDR3 in amino acids: CASSVEGTGGLPDTQYF. CDR3 nucleotide sequence: TGTGCCAGCAGCGTAGAAGGGACAGGGGGCTTGCCAGATACGCAGTATTTT.

This clonotype appeared a single time. The conserved phenylalanine or tryptophan is not found at the CDR3 terminus, so this likely reflects a read error. This chain uses TRBV19 with TRBJ2-7; a possible D gene is TRBD1 (6 bases). The CDR3 covers 14 residues. V dropped 5 bases and J dropped 8 bases, with 19 bases sitting between them. Germline V gene sequence: CDR1 LNHDA, CDR2 SQIVND (reference sequence). The CDR3 DNA follows: TGTGCCAGTAGTTTAGTGACCCCAGGGGCCAAGCAGTACCTC. Its protein is CASSLVTPGAKQYL.

At least ten counts were recorded for this clonotype. The chain links TRBV12-5 to TRBJ2-3; D is unresolved. The germline V and J ends were trimmed by 4 bases and 1 base, with 6 bases remaining between them. The CDR3 has 13 residues. Germline V gene sequence: CDR1 LGHNT, CDR2 FRNRAP. The chain's CDR3 is CASGSLRTDTQYF. CDR3 coding DNA: TGTGCTAGTGGTTCCCTGCGCACAGATACGCAGTATTTT.

This clonotype was recorded at least ten times. This chain connects TRBV4-1 to TRBJ2-7; the D gene is possibly TRBD2 (6 bases). Germline CDR1 reads MGHRA; CDR2 reads YSYEKL. Trimming shortened V by 3 bases and J by 2 bases, and 11 bases separated the two germline ends. This CDR3 is built from 14 residues. The CDR3 spells CASSQEGSPYEQYF. The CDR3 DNA is TGCGCCAGCAGCCAGGAGGGGTCCCCCTACGAGCAGTACTTC.

The sample holds a few counts of this clonotype. J is TRBJ2-3 and V is TRBV9, with a tentative D call TRBD2 (6 bases). The length of the CDR3 is 14 residues. The V gene's germline CDR1 is SGDLS and CDR2 YYNGEE. V was clipped by 2 bases and J by 1 base, with 8 bases between them. DNA of the CDR3: TGTGCCAGCAGCGTCTGGGGGGGCACAGATACGCAGTATTTT. Amino acids: CASSVWGGTDTQYF.

Comment on this clonotype: Being one base from a much bigger clone, this may be a read error. Written as DNA, the CDR3 is TGTGCCAGCAGCCCTAACCTACGTGCAACTAATGAAAAACTGCTTTTT. Translating gives CASSPNLRATNEKLLF. This chain joins TRBV3-1 and TRBJ1-4, with D unclear. The V gene's germline CDR1 is LGHDT and CDR2 YNNKEL (reference sequence). The CDR3 covers 16 residues.

The sample holds many counts of this clonotype. The chain recombines TRBV11-2 with TRBJ2-4, with D perhaps being TRBD1 or TRBD2 (6 bases each). The V and J ends lost 5 bases and 3 bases respectively, with 20 bases between them. The CDR3 totals 17 residues. Germline V CDR1 and CDR2: SGHAT, FQNNGV. The CDR3 loop is CASSQGLDGGGKNIQYF. CDR3 coding DNA: TGTGCCAGCAGCCAGGGCCTGGACGGGGGCGGCAAAAACATTCAGTACTTC.

The genes are TRBV2 and TRBJ2-7; either TRBD1 or TRBD2 may supply D (5 bases each). This CDR3 is 15 amino acids long. Looked up from germline, CDR1 is SNHLY and CDR2 is FYNNEI. Trimming cost V 6 bases and J 2 bases, with 17 bases left between them. CDR3 DNA sequence: TGTGCCAGCAGACCCTATGCCGGGACGGCCTACGAGCAGTACTTC. This sequence encodes CASRPYAGTAYEQYF.

This clonotype was picked up many times. This rearrangement joins TRBV28 to TRBJ2-7, with 9 nucleotides matching TRBD2. V was pared by 3 bases and J by 4 bases, with 4 bases of the junction left unmatched. The CDR3 contains 14 residues. The germline V gene has CDR1 MDHEN and CDR2 SYDVKM. The CDR3 sequence is CASSFSGSAYEQYF. The CDR3 coding sequence is TGTGCCAGCAGTTTTAGCGGGAGTGCGTACGAGCAGTACTTC.

In this sample, this clonotype turned up a few times. The chain recombines TRBV9 with TRBJ2-1, with D possibly TRBD1 on 6 matching bases. The CDR3 contains 12 residues. The germline gives CDR1 SGDLS, CDR2 YYNGEE. V lost 7 bases and J lost 4, with 9 bases in between. The CDR3 DNA is TGTGCCAGCGCAGGGGAGTACAATGAGCAGTTCTTC. This encodes CASAGEYNEQFF.

This clonotype was seen a few times. The chain is built from TRBV27 and TRBJ2-7, with unresolved D. The CDR3 sequence is 13 residues long. Trimming pared 4 bases from V and 4 bases from J, leaving 11 bases between. Germline lookup yields CDR1 MNHEY and CDR2 SMNVEV (reference sequence). In nucleotides, the CDR3 is TGTGCCAGCAGTTACCGCAAGGAATACGAGCAGTACTTC. Amino acid sequence: CASSYRKEYEQYF.

This clonotype has ten or more counts. The CDR3 DNA is TGCAGTGCTAGGTCCCAGCGGGAGGGCCTTGGAAACATTCAGTACTTC. Its translation is CSARSQREGLGNIQYF. The V and J genes are TRBV20-1 and TRBJ2-4; 10 positions match TRBD2. This CDR3 comprises 16 residues. V dropped 3 bases and J dropped 6; count of bases not matched to a gene: 11. Germline loops: CDR1 DFQATT, CDR2 SNEGSKA (reference sequence).

There are a few counts of this clonotype. The gene calls are TRBV9 and TRBJ2-2; D is undetermined. The CDR3 runs 18 residues. Germline V gene data show CDR1 as SGDLS and CDR2 as YYNGEE. Trimming removed 3 bases at V and 3 bases at J, with 21 bases between. The CDR3 protein is CASSATLMGPSDTGELFF. In DNA form, the CDR3 reads TGTGCCAGCAGCGCTACCCTAATGGGTCCCTCGGACACCGGGGAGCTGTTTTTT.